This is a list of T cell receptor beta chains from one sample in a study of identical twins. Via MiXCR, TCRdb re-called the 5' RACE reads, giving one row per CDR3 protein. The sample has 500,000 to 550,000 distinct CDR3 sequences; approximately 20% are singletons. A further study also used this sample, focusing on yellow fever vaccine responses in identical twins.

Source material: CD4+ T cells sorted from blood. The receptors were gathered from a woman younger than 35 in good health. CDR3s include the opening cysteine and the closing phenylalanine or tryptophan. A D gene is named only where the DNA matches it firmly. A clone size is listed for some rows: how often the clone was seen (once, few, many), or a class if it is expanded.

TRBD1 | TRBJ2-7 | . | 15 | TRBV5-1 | CASSYWDRGNYEQYF | TGCGCCAGCAGCTACTGGGACAGGGGAAACTACGAGCAGTACTTC
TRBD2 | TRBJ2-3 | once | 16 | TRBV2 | CASSEAGAGGTDTQYF | TGTGCCAGCAGTGAAGCGGGAGCGGGGGGCACAGATACGCAGTATTTT
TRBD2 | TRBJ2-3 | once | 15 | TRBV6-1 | CASSVSGRVSLGQYF | TGTGCCAGCAGTGTGAGCGGGAGAGTTTCTCTCGGGCAGTATTTT
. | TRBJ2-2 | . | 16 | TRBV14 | CASSQYRGPNTGELFF | TGTGCCAGCAGCCAATACCGGGGACCAAACACCGGGGAGCTGTTTTTT
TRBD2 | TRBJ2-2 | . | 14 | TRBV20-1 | CSARWGGSTGELFF | TGCAGTGCTAGATGGGGCGGGAGTACCGGGGAGCTGTTTTTT
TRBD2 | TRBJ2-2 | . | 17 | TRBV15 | CATSRSGTSGRSGELFF | TGTGCCACCAGCAGATCCGGGACTAGCGGGAGATCCGGGGAGCTGTTTTTT
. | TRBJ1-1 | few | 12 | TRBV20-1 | CSAAPTNTEAFF | TGCAGTGCCGCTCCAACCAACACTGAAGCTTTCTTT
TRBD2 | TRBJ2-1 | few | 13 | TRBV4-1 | CASSQIAGEEQFF | TGCGCCAGCAGCCAGATAGCGGGTGAGGAGCAGTTCTTC
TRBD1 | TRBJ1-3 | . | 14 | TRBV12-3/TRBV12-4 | CASTFGTAGNTIYF | TGTGCCAGCACCTTCGGGACAGCCGGAAACACCATATATTTT
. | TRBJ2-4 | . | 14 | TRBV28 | CASSRDTRSNIQYF | TGTGCCAGCAGCCGGGACACCCGGTCAAACATTCAGTACTTC
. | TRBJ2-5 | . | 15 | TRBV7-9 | CASSPGPPNAETQYF | TGTGCCAGCAGCCCCGGGCCCCCAAATGCGGAGACCCAGTACTTC
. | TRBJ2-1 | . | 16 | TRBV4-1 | CASSPTGLGSYNEQFF | TGCGCCAGCAGCCCCACAGGTCTCGGTTCCTACAATGAGCAGTTCTTC
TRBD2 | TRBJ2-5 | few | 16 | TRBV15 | CATSGTISGSGETQYF | TGTGCCACCAGCGGAACCATTAGCGGGAGTGGAGAGACCCAGTACTTC
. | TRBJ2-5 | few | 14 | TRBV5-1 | CASSFGQSKETQYF | TGCGCCAGCAGCTTCGGACAAAGCAAAGAGACCCAGTACTTC
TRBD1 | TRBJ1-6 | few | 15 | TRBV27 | CASSFRDRDDSPLHF | TGTGCCAGCAGTTTCCGGGACAGGGATGATTCACCCCTCCACTTT
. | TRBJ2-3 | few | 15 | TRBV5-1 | CASSLELVGSDTQYF | TGCGCCAGCAGCTTGGAGTTGGTGGGATCAGATACGCAGTATTTT
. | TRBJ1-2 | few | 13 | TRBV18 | CASSYGPTYGYTF | TGTGCCAGCTCCTACGGGCCTACCTATGGCTACACCTTC
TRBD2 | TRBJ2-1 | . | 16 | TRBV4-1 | CASSHGLAGNSNEQFF | TGCGCCAGCAGCCATGGTCTAGCGGGGAACTCCAATGAGCAGTTCTTC
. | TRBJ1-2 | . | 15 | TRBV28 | CASNYRGRTSYGYTF | TGTGCCAGCAACTATCGGGGCAGGACCAGCTATGGCTACACCTTC
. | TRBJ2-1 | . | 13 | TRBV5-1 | CASSGQINNEQFF | TGCGCCAGCAGCGGACAGATAAACAATGAGCAGTTCTTC
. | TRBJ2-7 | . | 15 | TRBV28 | CASSAEAPSSYEQYF | TGTGCCAGCAGCGCAGAAGCGCCAAGCTCCTACGAGCAGTACTTC
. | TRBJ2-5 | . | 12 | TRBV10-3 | CAIAAGLETQYF | TGTGCCATCGCGGCAGGCTTAGAGACCCAGTACTTC
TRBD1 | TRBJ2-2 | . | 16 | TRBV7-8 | CASSWQGAANTGELFF | TGTGCCAGCAGCTGGCAGGGGGCAGCGAACACCGGGGAGCTGTTTTTT
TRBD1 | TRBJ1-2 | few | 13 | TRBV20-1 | CSARPTGEYGYTF | TGCAGTGCTAGACCGACAGGGGAGTATGGCTACACCTTC
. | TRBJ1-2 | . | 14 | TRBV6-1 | CASRPGIGGHGYTF | TGTGCCAGCAGACCAGGGATTGGGGGTCATGGCTACACCTTC
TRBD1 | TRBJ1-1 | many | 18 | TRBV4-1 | CASSQQIARDRENTEAFF | TGCGCCAGCAGCCAACAGATCGCCCGGGACAGGGAAAACACTGAAGCTTTCTTT
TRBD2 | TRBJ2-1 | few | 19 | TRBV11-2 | CASSYGLAGGPSSYNEQFF | TGTGCCAGCAGCTACGGACTAGCGGGAGGGCCTTCCTCCTACAATGAGCAGTTCTTC
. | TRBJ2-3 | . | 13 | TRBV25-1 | CASSASATDTQYF | TGTGCCAGCAGTGCTAGCGCTACAGATACGCAGTATTTT
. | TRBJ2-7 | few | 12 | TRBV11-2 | CASTRGAYEQYF | TGTGCCAGCACCAGAGGGGCCTACGAGCAGTACTTC
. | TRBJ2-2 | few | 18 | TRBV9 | CASSGGGFGPRLTGELFF | TGTGCCAGCAGCGGAGGGGGGTTTGGACCTCGCCTCACCGGGGAGCTGTTTTTT
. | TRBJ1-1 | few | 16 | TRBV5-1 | CASSPLDTSGGTEAFF | TGCGCCAGCAGCCCCTTGGACACATCGGGAGGCACTGAAGCTTTCTTT
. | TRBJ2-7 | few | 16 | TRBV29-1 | CSVGGGSGLLDYEQYF | TGCAGCGTGGGAGGTGGGAGCGGGCTGCTAGACTACGAGCAGTACTTC
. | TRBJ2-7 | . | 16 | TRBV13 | CASSSIRGRGTYEQYF | TGTGCCAGCAGCTCCATTCGGGGCAGGGGTACCTACGAGCAGTACTTC
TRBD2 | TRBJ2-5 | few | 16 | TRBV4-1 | CASSQDLAGGRETQYF | TGCGCCAGCAGCCAAGATCTAGCGGGAGGGAGAGAGACCCAGTACTTC
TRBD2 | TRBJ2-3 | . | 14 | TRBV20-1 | CSAYSGGAGDTQYF | TGCAGTGCCTATAGCGGGGGGGCGGGAGATACGCAGTATTTT
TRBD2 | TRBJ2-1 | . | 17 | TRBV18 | CASSPNAGGISYNEQFF | TGTGCCAGCTCACCTAATGCGGGGGGGATCTCCTACAATGAGCAGTTCTTC
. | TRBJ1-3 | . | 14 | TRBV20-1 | CSARARGRGNTIYF | TGCAGTGCTAGAGCCCGGGGCAGAGGAAACACCATATATTTT
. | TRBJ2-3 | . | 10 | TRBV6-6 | CASGGIPQYF | TGTGCCAGCGGGGGAATCCCGCAGTATTTT
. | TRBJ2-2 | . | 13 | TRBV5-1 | CASSFRGSGELFF | TGCGCCAGCAGCTTTAGAGGGTCCGGGGAGCTGTTTTTT
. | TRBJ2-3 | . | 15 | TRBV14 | CASSQDRISTDTQYF | TGTGCCAGCAGCCAAGACAGGATCAGCACAGATACGCAGTATTTT
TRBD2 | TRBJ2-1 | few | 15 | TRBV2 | CASSPSGKTYNEQFF | TGTGCCAGCAGCCCCAGCGGGAAGACCTACAATGAGCAGTTCTTC
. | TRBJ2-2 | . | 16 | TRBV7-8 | CASSSIPHGYTGELFF | TGTGCCAGCAGCTCGATCCCTCATGGATACACCGGGGAGCTGTTTTTT
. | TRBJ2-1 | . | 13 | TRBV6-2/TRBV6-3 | CASSTTSINEQFF | TGTGCCAGCAGTACTACTAGTATAAATGAGCAGTTCTTC
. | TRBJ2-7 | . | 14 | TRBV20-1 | CSASGTGDPYEQYF | TGCAGTGCTTCCGGGACTGGGGATCCCTACGAGCAGTACTTC
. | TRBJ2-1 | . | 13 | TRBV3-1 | CASSQGDHNEQFF | TGTGCCAGCAGCCAAGGGGACCACAATGAGCAGTTCTTC
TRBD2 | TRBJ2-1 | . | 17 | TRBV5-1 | CASSPNILAGGGNEQFF | TGCGCCAGCAGCCCAAACATACTAGCGGGAGGCGGCAATGAGCAGTTCTTC
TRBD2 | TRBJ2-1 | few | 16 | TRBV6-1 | CASSPLGSGGNNEQFF | TGTGCCAGCAGTCCATTGGGTAGCGGGGGTAACAATGAGCAGTTCTTC
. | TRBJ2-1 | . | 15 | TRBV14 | CASSQDRVPPWEQFF | TGTGCCAGCAGCCAAGACAGGGTCCCCCCATGGGAGCAGTTCTTC
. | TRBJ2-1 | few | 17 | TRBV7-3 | CASSLSLQPSSYNEQFF | TGTGCCAGCAGCTTAAGTTTGCAGCCTAGCTCCTACAATGAGCAGTTCTTC
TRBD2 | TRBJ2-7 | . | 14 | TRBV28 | CASSRRLARSEQYF | TGTGCCAGCAGTAGGCGACTAGCGCGGAGCGAGCAGTACTTC
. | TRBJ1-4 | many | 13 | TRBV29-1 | CSGASGGGEKLFF | TGCAGCGGCGCGAGTGGGGGTGGTGAAAAACTGTTTTTT
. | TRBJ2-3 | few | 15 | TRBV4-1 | CASSQANTFTDTQYF | TGCGCCAGCAGCCAAGCTAATACCTTCACAGATACGCAGTATTTT
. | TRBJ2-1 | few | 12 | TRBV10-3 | CAISPGTNEQFF | TGTGCCATCAGTCCCGGTACCAATGAGCAGTTCTTC